This passage covers 6 T cell receptor beta chains from one sample sequenced in a study of shared clonotypes between healthy human individuals. TCRdb keeps only in-frame clones here, not all; method: immunoSEQ multiplex PCR. Of 600,000 to 750,000 clones listed, 60% to 80% are singletons. The sample comprised memory CD4+ T cells sorted from blood. The subset denotes: CD45RA-negative fraction. These receptors all come from a woman between 25 and 40 years old in good health.

The chain employs TRBV11-1 and TRBJ2-5; D is undetermined. The J call may be wrong; the DNA end is better matched by TRBJ2-7. Germline V lookup: CDR1 SGHAT, CDR2 FQDESV (reference sequence). There are 15 residues in the CDR3. CDR3 protein: CASSSFPARTYEQYF. The CDR3 DNA follows: TGTGCCAGCAGCTCCTTCCCAGCGCGCACCTACGAGCAGTACTTC.

The V call is TRBV10-3, the J call TRBJ2-7, with D perhaps being TRBD1 or TRBD2 (5 bases each). CDR1 and CDR2 (germline): ENHRY, SYGVKD. This CDR3 region has 15 residues. Trimming stripped 2 bases from V and 5 bases from J, with 16 bases between. The CDR3 protein is CAISEGGREFDEQYF. CDR3 DNA: TGTGCCATCAGTGAGGGTGGCAGGGAGTTCGACGAGCAGTACTTC.

The V and J genes are TRBV14 and TRBJ1-1; D is perhaps TRBD1 (5 bases). The V gene's germline CDR1 is SGHDN and CDR2 FVKESK. This CDR3 has 13 amino acids. V lost 2 bases to trimming and J lost 10 bases, with 14 bases between them. CDR3 residues: CASSQFTGAGAFF. The CDR3 DNA follows: TGTGCCAGCAGCCAATTCACAGGCGCCGGAGCTTTCTTT.

The rearrangement links TRBV5-1 to TRBJ2-1, with D possibly matching TRBD2 (6 bases). The germline V and J ends were trimmed by 1 base and 4 bases, with 15 bases remaining between them. Per the germline V gene, CDR1 is SGHRS and CDR2 is YFSETQ. CDR3 length equals 16 residues. The CDR3 reads CASSLNVGGLYNEQFF. The DNA for the CDR3 is TGCGCCAGCAGCTTGAACGTGGGAGGACTTTACAATGAGCAGTTCTTC.

The table lists this clone with a count of one. V is TRBV5-1 and J is TRBJ2-1; D might be TRBD1 or TRBD2, each matching 5 bases. The CDR3 has 15 amino acids. Germline loops: CDR1 SGHRS, CDR2 YFSETQ. Trimming took 0 bases from V and 5 from J, leaving 12 bases between them. CDR3 amino acids: CASSLEGTTDNEQFF. The CDR3 coding sequence is TGCGCCAGCAGCTTGGAAGGGACCACGGACAATGAGCAGTTCTTC.

The chain employs TRBV5-6 and TRBJ1-5; 8 bases are shared with TRBD1. The germline CDR1 and CDR2 sequences are SGHDT and YYEEEE. V lost 4 bases, J lost 7 bases, and 7 bases stayed unmatched. This CDR3 has 14 amino acids. CDR3 loop: CASSRRTGNQPQHF. The CDR3 DNA is TGTGCCAGCAGCCGGCGGACAGGGAACCAGCCCCAGCATTTT.